A selection of T cell receptor beta chains follows, all from one sample in a study of T-cell memory formation after mild COVID-19. Via MiXCR, TCRdb re-called the 5' RACE reads, giving one row per CDR3 protein. The table records about 13,000 distinct CDR3 sequences, about 12% of them present only once. The sample comprised PBMCs or a T cell subset sorted from them (not recorded which). These receptors were obtained from an adult woman who had mild COVID-19 (a few samples of this study predate the infection). Cell type and time point are not known. CDR3s include the opening cysteine and the closing phenylalanine or tryptophan. A D gene is named only where the DNA matches it firmly. Size tells how often a clone was seen (once, few, many) or the class of an expanded clone, and some rows leave it out.

j_call | v_call | d_call | clone_size | cdr3_nt | cdr3_aa
TRBJ1-5 | TRBV2 | TRBD1 | many | TGTGCCAGCAGTGGGACAGGGGGCAACAATCAGCCCCAGCATTTT | CASSGTGGNNQPQHF
TRBJ1-1 | TRBV4-1 | NA | many | TGCGCCAGCAGCCAAGATATGGGGATGAACACTGAAGCTTTCTTT | CASSQDMGMNTEAFF
TRBJ2-5 | TRBV3-1 | TRBD2 | many | TGTGCCAGCAGCCCCTCCGGACTAGCGCGGGAGACCCAGTACTTC | CASSPSGLARETQYF
TRBJ2-1 | TRBV29-1 | NA | many | TGCAGCGTTGAAGATGTCGAAAGCTCCTACAATGAGCAGTTCTTC | CSVEDVESSYNEQFF
TRBJ2-1 | TRBV20-1 | TRBD2 | NA | TGCAGTGCTAGAGATTGGCTAGCGGGAGGGGGCAATGAGCAGTTCTTC | CSARDWLAGGGNEQFF
TRBJ1-2 | TRBV7-2 | NA | NA | TGTGCCAGCAGCTTAGTAGGTTCGGGTCATGTCTATGGCTACACCTTC | CASSLVGSGHVYGYTF
TRBJ1-1 | TRBV27 | NA | many | TGTGCCAGCAGACAGGAGAGTTTTAGGGGCACTGAAGCTTTCTTT | CASRQESFRGTEAFF
TRBJ1-2 | TRBV5-4 | NA | many | TGTGCCAGCAGCCACGCCGGGACTTTTCCCCTCGGCGGCTACACCTTC | CASSHAGTFPLGGYTF
TRBJ2-3 | TRBV5-4 | TRBD2 | many | TGTGCCAGCAGCCCCCCCCTCAGCGGGGGGACAGATACGCAGTATTTT | CASSPPLSGGTDTQYF
TRBJ2-5 | TRBV7-6 | NA | few | TGTGCCAGCAGCTTAGCGTTAAAGACCCAGTACTTC | CASSLALKTQYF
TRBJ1-5 | TRBV7-2 | NA | many | TGTGCCAGCAGCTTCAGGGTAAATCAGCCCCAGCATTTT | CASSFRVNQPQHF
TRBJ1-3 | TRBV3-1 | TRBD1 | NA | TGTGCCAGCAGCCCGATGCAGGGGGCGGCTGGAAACACCATATATTTT | CASSPMQGAAGNTIYF
TRBJ2-7 | TRBV20-1 | TRBD2 | many | TGCAGTGCTAGAGGTCCCGGCGGGAGGGCGACTTACGAGCAGTACTTC | CSARGPGGRATYEQYF
TRBJ2-3 | TRBV24-1 | NA | NA | TGTGCCACCAGTTCGCAGGACACAGATACGCAGTATTTT | CATSSQDTDTQYF
TRBJ2-7 | TRBV14 | NA | many | TGTGCCAGCAGCCAAGTAAGCTACGAGCAGTACTTC | CASSQVSYEQYF
TRBJ2-7 | TRBV7-2 | TRBD2 | many | TGTGCCAGCAGCCTCCTACTAGCGGGGGGGCGGCCCTACGAGCAGTACTTC | CASSLLLAGGRPYEQYF
TRBJ2-1 | TRBV18 | NA | many | TGTGCCAGCTCACCATTGGGGCCCAATGAGCAGTTCTTC | CASSPLGPNEQFF
TRBJ1-1 | TRBV4-1 | NA | many | TGCGCCAGCAGCCAACGTACAGAGCGGAACACTGAAGCTTTCTTT | CASSQRTERNTEAFF
TRBJ1-1 | TRBV14 | NA | many | TGTGCCAGCACCTGGACCTTTAACACTGAAGCTTTCTTT | CASTWTFNTEAFF
TRBJ2-3 | TRBV24-1 | NA | many | TGTGCCACCAGTGACCGCAGCGGGCGGGGCACAGATACGCAGTATTTT | CATSDRSGRGTDTQYF
TRBJ2-5 | TRBV5-1 | TRBD2 | many | TGCGCCAGCAGCTCGGGACTAGGAGAAGAGACCCAGTACTTC | CASSSGLGEETQYF
TRBJ1-4 | TRBV9 | NA | NA | TGTGCCAGCAGCTCCGGAGCTACAACTAATGAAAAACTGTTTTTT | CASSSGATTNEKLFF
TRBJ2-1 | TRBV12-5 | TRBD1 | many | TGTGCTAGTGGCCGACAGGGTTACAATGAGCAGTTCTTC | CASGRQGYNEQFF
TRBJ2-5 | TRBV2 | NA | many | TGTGCCAGCAGTACCAACAGAGGGGAGACCCAGTACTTC | CASSTNRGETQYF
TRBJ2-1 | TRBV12-3/TRBV12-4 | TRBD2 | many | TGTGCCAGCACTCTTAGCGGGGTCTCCTACAATGAGCAGTTCTTC | CASTLSGVSYNEQFF
TRBJ2-7 | TRBV6-5 | TRBD1 | NA | TGTGCCAGCAGTATCGCCGGGACAGGATCCTACGAGCAGTACTTC | CASSIAGTGSYEQYF
TRBJ2-1 | TRBV28 | TRBD1 | NA | TGTGCCAGCAGCCCCGGGACAGGGTTTTTCGAGCAGTTCTTC | CASSPGTGFFEQFF
TRBJ2-1 | TRBV9 | TRBD2 | many | TGTGCCAGCAGCGTTAGCGGGGACTCCTACAATGAGCAGTTCTTC | CASSVSGDSYNEQFF
TRBJ1-1 | TRBV6-5 | NA | many | TGTGCCAGCAGTTACTCGGGCAGGGGCACTGAAGCTTTCTTT | CASSYSGRGTEAFF